The 18 T cell receptor beta chains below all came from one sample that was sequenced in a study of shared clonotypes between healthy human individuals. Profiling relied on immunoSEQ multiplex PCR, and the TCRdb table lists in-frame clones only, not all of them. The table includes 2 million to 2.5 million clones, 93% detected once. Input material: naive CD4+ T cells from PBMCs. Subset given: CD45RA+ positively selected. The origin of the receptors is a man aged 18 to 30 in good health. Some clones in this sample may be carry-over from other donors' samples.

This clone was counted a single time. Other nucleotide sequences from this sample produce the same CDR3. The gene calls are TRBV2 and TRBJ2-5, with D perhaps matching TRBD2 (6 bases). This CDR3 has 14 residues. Trimming pared 3 bases from V and 5 bases from J, leaving 13 bases between. CDR1 and CDR2 from the germline V gene are SNHLY and FYNNEI. The DNA of the CDR3 is TGTGCCAGCAGTGATCGGGGGAGAGGGGAGACCCAGTACTTC. It codes for CASSDRGRGETQYF. The complete variable domain, with remaining parts taken from reference TRBV2 and TRBJ2-5, reads EPEVTQTPSHQVTQMGQEVILRCVPISNHLYFYWYRQILGQKVEFLVSFYNNEISEKSEIFDDQFSVERPDGSNFTLKIRSTKLEDSAMYFCASSDRGRGETQYFGPGTRLLVL.

CDR3 loop: CASSGPPDRDQETQYF. The CDR3 coding sequence is TGTGCCAGCAGTGGACCCCCGGACAGGGACCAAGAGACCCAGTACTTC. The V call is TRBV6-1, the J call TRBJ2-5; 8 bases are a match to TRBD1. The CDR3 length is 16 residues. V dropped 4 bases and J dropped 0; count of bases not matched to a gene: 7. Germline CDR1 and CDR2: MNHNS and SASEGT.

The J gene is TRBJ2-1, the V gene TRBV9; D is possibly TRBD1 (7 bases). The CDR3 totals 15 residues. CDR1 and CDR2 from the germline V gene are SGDLS and YYNGEE. Trimming took off 4 bases at V and 1 base at J, with 12 bases between the two ends. CDR3 DNA sequence: TGTGCCAGCAGCCCGCGGGACAGATCCTACAATGAGCAGTTCTTC. Translated: CASSPRDRSYNEQFF. Filled out from reference TRBV9 and TRBJ2-1, the complete variable domain reads DSGVTQTPKHLITATGQRVTLRCSPRSGDLSVYWYQQSLDQGLQFLIQYYNGEERAKGNILERFSAQQFPDLHSELNLSSLELGDSALYFCASSPRDRSYNEQFFGPGTRLTVL.

This clone was detected only once. This sequence joins TRBV7-2 and TRBJ2-7; D is perhaps TRBD1 or TRBD2 (6 bases each). Germline V gene data show CDR1 as SGHTA and CDR2 as FQGNSA. The CDR3 is made up of 16 amino acids. V was shortened by 5 bases and J by 3 bases, with 20 bases between the two germline ends. Here the CDR3 reads CASSRDTYSGVYEQYF. CDR3 coding DNA: TGTGCCAGCAGCCGGGACACTTATTCGGGGGTCTACGAGCAGTACTTC.

This CDR3 reads CATSRSRSGANVLTF. The DNA of the CDR3 is TGTGCCACCAGCAGATCGCGGTCTGGGGCCAACGTCCTGACTTTC. This chain connects TRBV15 to TRBJ2-6; D unclear. Per the germline V gene, CDR1 is LNHNV and CDR2 is YYDKDF (reference sequence). This CDR3 comprises 15 residues. V lost 2 bases to trimming and J lost 1 base, with 6 bases between them.

The genes are TRBV18 and TRBJ1-4; the D gene is possibly TRBD1 (5 bases). V lost 1 base and J 7 bases, leaving 10 bases between the germline ends. Germline V gives CDR1 KGHSH, CDR2 LQKENI. CDR3 length equals 14 residues. The CDR3 spells CASSPRQRTEKLFF. In DNA form, the CDR3 reads TGTGCCAGCTCACCACGACAGAGAACTGAAAAACTGTTTTTT.

This CDR3 reads CAWSRGDRYEQYF. CDR3 DNA sequence: TGTGCCTGGAGCAGGGGTGATAGGTACGAGCAGTACTTC. This rearrangement joins TRBV30 to TRBJ2-7; D may be TRBD1 (6 bases). Trimming shortened V by 3 bases and J by 4 bases, and 13 bases separated the two germline ends. The CDR3 runs to 13 residues. The V gene's germline CDR1 is GTSNPN and CDR2 SVGIG (reference sequence).

The J gene is TRBJ1-1, the V gene TRBV18; D is ambiguous. The V gene's germline CDR1 is KGHSH and CDR2 LQKENI. This CDR3 has 15 amino acids. V gave up 4 bases and J gave up 0 bases, with 12 bases separating them. CDR3 in amino acids: CASSQVRTMNTEAFF. The CDR3, as DNA: TGTGCCAGCTCACAGGTTAGGACCATGAACACTGAAGCTTTCTTT.

The rearrangement uses TRBV4-2 and TRBJ1-1; 7 nucleotides agree with TRBD1. Germline values: CDR1 LGHNA, CDR2 YNFKEQ. Trimming took 2 bases from V and 4 from J; bases not matched to a gene: 10. This CDR3 has 16 amino acids. DNA for the CDR3: TGTGCCAGCAGCCAATCAAGGGGCAGGGGGAGCACTGAAGCTTTCTTT. Translation gives CASSQSRGRGSTEAFF.

The count of this clone is one. The chain joins TRBV5-4 to TRBJ2-2, with 7 positions matching TRBD1. Germline V gives CDR1 SGHNT, CDR2 YYREEE (reference sequence). V lost 6 bases to trimming and J lost 5 bases; unmatched junction nucleotides: 10. The CDR3 consists of 15 residues. The CDR3 reads CASTPPTGETGELFF. Here the CDR3 DNA reads TGTGCCAGCACCCCGCCCACAGGGGAAACCGGGGAGCTGTTTTTT.

About this clone: The same CDR3 arises from other DNA sequences in this sample as well. This chain uses TRBV5-1 with TRBJ2-5; D is perhaps TRBD1 (8 bases). Trimming left V 4 bases short and J 5 bases short, with 15 bases between. This CDR3 spans 14 amino acids. Germline V gene sequence: CDR1 SGHRS, CDR2 YFSETQ. CDR3 sequence reads: CASSPGQGGETQYF. CDR3 sequence (DNA): TGCGCCAGCAGCCCAGGACAGGGAGGGGAGACCCAGTACTTC.

The V call is TRBV2, the J call TRBJ1-4; tentative D call: TRBD1 (5 bases). This CDR3 spans 13 amino acids. V was pared by 7 bases and J by 5 bases, with 11 bases between. Germline CDR1 SNHLY, CDR2 FYNNEI. CDR3 nucleotides: TGTGCCAGCATAACAGGCGGGAATGAAAAACTGTTTTTT. Amino acids: CASITGGNEKLFF.

The chain recombines TRBV28 with TRBJ2-7; TRBD2 aligns across 11 bases. CDR3 length: 15 residues. Unmatched junction bases numbered 7, after V lost 9 bases and J lost 0 bases. Germline loops: CDR1 MDHEN, CDR2 SYDVKM. The CDR3 loop is CASLAGGISSYEQYF. The CDR3 region has the DNA TGTGCCAGTCTAGCGGGAGGTATCAGCTCCTACGAGCAGTACTTC.

The J gene is TRBJ1-1, the V gene TRBV19, with D unclear. V lost 7 bases to trimming and J lost 1 base, with 13 bases between them. There are 14 residues in the CDR3. Germline loops: CDR1 LNHDA, CDR2 SQIVND (reference sequence). CDR3 DNA: TGTGCCAGTAACCTAATGGGCCCGAACACTGAAGCTTTCTTT. Its translation: CASNLMGPNTEAFF.

This chain connects TRBV15 to TRBJ2-1; 7 bases are a match to TRBD2. Germline-derived CDR1 and CDR2 are LNHNV and YYDKDF (reference sequence). The CDR3 covers 13 residues. Losses at the gene ends were 1 base for V and 9 bases for J; bases not matched to a gene: 3. Here the CDR3 DNA reads TGTGCCACCAGCAGAGTGGGGGGGGGTGAGCAGTTCTTC. It yields the protein CATSRVGGGEQFF.

V is TRBV27 and J is TRBJ2-5, with D maybe TRBD2 (5 bases). Trimming removed 2 bases at V and 4 bases at J, with 14 bases between. The CDR3 is 15 residues long. The germline V gene encodes CDR1 MNHEY and CDR2 SMNVEV (reference sequence). The CDR3 coding sequence is TGTGCCAGCAGTTTAATTGGTGGGAGCCCAGAGACCCAGTACTTC. This sequence encodes CASSLIGGSPETQYF.

This clone was picked up a small number of times. This chain connects TRBV6-1 to TRBJ1-5, with D unclear. V was clipped by 0 bases and J by 0 bases, with 12 bases between them. Looked up from germline, CDR1 is MNHNS and CDR2 is SASEGT. This CDR3 region has 17 residues. In nucleotides, the CDR3 is TGTGCCAGCAGTGAAGCATCTCAGCCGGTTAGCAATCAGCCCCAGCATTTT. Amino acid sequence: CASSEASQPVSNQPQHF.

This chain links TRBV6-6 with TRBJ2-7; 10 bases agree with TRBD2. The ends lost 0 bases at V and 3 bases at J; junction bases unmatched: 5. Germline CDR1 reads MNHNY; CDR2 reads SVGAGI (reference sequence). CDR3 length: 16 residues. CDR3 sequence reads: CASSYSARTSGYEQYF. Written as DNA, the CDR3 is TGTGCCAGCAGTTACTCCGCTAGGACTAGCGGCTACGAGCAGTACTTC.